The present T cell receptor beta chain was sequenced within a study of post-analysis software for immune sequencing data. At the level of the study: Relapsing-remitting, secondary progressive and progressive-relapsing forms of multiple sclerosis all featured among disease courses.

Prepared TCR beta cDNA libraries contained unique molecular identifiers. T cells, about 0.85 to 11 million of them, yielded about half a million cDNA molecules. MiXCR, applied by TCRdb to the PCR reads, yields one record per CDR3 protein. This sample yields 450,000 to 700,000 distinct CDR3 sequences, of which around 44% are seen a single time; 1.5% to 2% belongs to the top ten. Study observations and caveats: Patients used about 5 TRBV segments, including TRBV5-6, TRBV5-1 and TRBV20-1, more often than controls. Normalized Chao1 diversity in multiple sclerosis patients fell significantly below that of controls. F measure grouped same-batch samples tightly together.

CDR3 length: 12 residues. Germline loops: CDR1 MNHNS, CDR2 SASEGT. Notes on this clonotype: Its cognate antigen is unknown. The junction departs from germline at one end; a sequencing error may be responsible.

This chain links TRBV6-1 with TRBJ1-4; no clear D. The clonotype was recovered from a girl between 5 and 17 years old with multiple sclerosis. Sequences were obtained from blood. The CDR3 DNA reads TGTGCCATCAGTGAATCAGGCGAAAAACTGTTTTTT. Amino acids: CAISESGEKLFF.